Here is one T cell receptor beta chain with its context. Antigen unknown. This record comes from a study of shared clonotypes between healthy human individuals. Findings of the study overall: Naive subsets, compared against memory subsets, generally had larger estimated richness values. The genetic and exposure-history diversity represented was limited by few donors.

V shed 7 bases and J shed 2 bases, with 12 bases lying between them. CDR3 length equals 14 residues. Germline V lookup: CDR1 SGHAT, CDR2 FQNNGV. The data were produced by immunoSEQ multiplex PCR, yet TCRdb's version contains in-frame clones alone and is incomplete. The sample consists of about 1.5 million clones, approximately 97% of them appearing once. Sequenced: naive CD4+ T cells sorted from blood. Subset given: CD45RA+ positively selected. V gene TRBV11-2 combines with J gene TRBJ2-1; no firm D call. The clonotype was recovered from a man aged 25 to 45 in good health. Here the CDR3 reads CASNGDSTYNEQFF. CDR3 coding DNA: TGTGCCAGCAACGGCGACTCAACCTACAATGAGCAGTTCTTC.